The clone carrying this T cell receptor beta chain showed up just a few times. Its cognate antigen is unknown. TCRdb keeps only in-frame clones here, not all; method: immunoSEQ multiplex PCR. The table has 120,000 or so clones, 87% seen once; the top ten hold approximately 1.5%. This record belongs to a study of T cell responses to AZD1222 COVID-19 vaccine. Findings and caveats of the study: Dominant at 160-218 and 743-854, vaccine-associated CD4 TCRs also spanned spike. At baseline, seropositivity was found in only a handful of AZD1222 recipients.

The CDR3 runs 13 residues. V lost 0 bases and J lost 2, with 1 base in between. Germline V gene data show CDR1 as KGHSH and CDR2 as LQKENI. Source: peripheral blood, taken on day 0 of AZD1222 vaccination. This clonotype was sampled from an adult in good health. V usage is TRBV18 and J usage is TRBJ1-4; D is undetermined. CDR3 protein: CASSPPTNEKLFF. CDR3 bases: TGTGCCAGCTCACCACCCACTAATGAAAAACTGTTTTTT.